These T cell receptor beta chains were read from a single sample in a study of T cell repertoires in aging, cancer and after chemotherapy. TCRdb used MiXCR to reprocess the multiplex PCR reads, holding one entry per CDR3 protein. The table shows around 13,000 distinct CDR3 sequences, with about 20% occurring only once. Sequencing was performed on blood. The receptors come from a human donor in good health. Both conserved end residues are part of each CDR3. D genes are given only for firm matches. The size entry is marked missing in some rows and otherwise reads once, few, many or a size class.

J gene: TRBJ2-4
V gene: TRBV27
D gene: .
clone size: .
CDR3 protein: CARRMGARAKNIQYF
CDR3 DNA: TGTGCCAGAAGAATGGGGGCACGAGCCAAAAACATTCAGTACTTC

J gene: TRBJ2-7
V gene: TRBV12-5
D gene: TRBD1
clone size: .
CDR3 protein: CASGPSGTGLSEQYF
CDR3 DNA: TGTGCTAGTGGTCCTTCCGGGACAGGGCTCTCCGAGCAGTACTTC

J gene: TRBJ2-3
V gene: TRBV7-9
D gene: .
clone size: many
CDR3 protein: CASNLLASTDTQYF
CDR3 DNA: TGTGCCAGCAACCTCCTTGCTAGCACAGATACGCAGTATTTT

J gene: TRBJ2-1
V gene: TRBV7-9
D gene: .
clone size: .
CDR3 protein: CASSRLNEQFF
CDR3 DNA: TGTGCCAGCAGTAGGCTGAATGAGCAGTTCTTC

J gene: TRBJ2-1
V gene: TRBV19
D gene: .
clone size: medium-sized
CDR3 protein: CASSRGGPTSYNEQFF
CDR3 DNA: TGTGCCAGTAGTAGGGGGGGCCCAACCTCCTACAATGAGCAGTTCTTC

J gene: TRBJ1-1
V gene: TRBV6-5
D gene: TRBD1
clone size: many
CDR3 protein: CASKIRQGIAFF
CDR3 DNA: TGTGCCAGCAAAATTAGACAGGGAATAGCTTTCTTT

J gene: TRBJ1-4
V gene: TRBV15
D gene: TRBD1
clone size: medium-sized
CDR3 protein: CATSGDREAEKLFF
CDR3 DNA: TGTGCCACCAGCGGGGACAGGGAGGCTGAAAAACTGTTTTTT

J gene: TRBJ1-5
V gene: TRBV27
D gene: TRBD1
clone size: .
CDR3 protein: CASRGTALVVQHF
CDR3 DNA: TGTGCCAGCAGGGGGACAGCCCTAGTGGTCCAGCATTTT

J gene: TRBJ2-7
V gene: TRBV6-5
D gene: .
clone size: once
CDR3 protein: CASSTPLGPGGPYEKYF
CDR3 DNA: TGTGCCAGCAGTACCCCCTTGGGACCGGGGGGCCCCTACGAGAAGTACTTC

J gene: TRBJ2-5
V gene: TRBV5-4
D gene: .
clone size: .
CDR3 protein: CASSLIGGQETQYF
CDR3 DNA: TGTGCCAGCAGCTTAATAGGGGGACAAGAGACCCAGTACTTC

J gene: TRBJ1-2
V gene: TRBV6-1
D gene: TRBD1
clone size: .
CDR3 protein: CASSPQLTGAQVYTF
CDR3 DNA: TGTGCCAGCAGTCCCCAGTTGACAGGGGCCCAGGTCTACACCTTC

J gene: TRBJ1-2
V gene: TRBV12-3/TRBV12-4
D gene: TRBD1
clone size: few
CDR3 protein: CASSYTGGRIKGYTF
CDR3 DNA: TGTGCCAGCAGTTATACAGGGGGCAGAATTAAGGGCTACACCTTC

J gene: TRBJ1-2
V gene: TRBV29-1
D gene: TRBD1
clone size: medium-sized
CDR3 protein: CSGETGSNYGYTF
CDR3 DNA: TGCAGCGGTGAGACAGGGAGTAACTATGGCTACACCTTC

J gene: TRBJ1-1
V gene: TRBV18
D gene: TRBD1
clone size: .
CDR3 protein: CASSPDRGPTEAFF
CDR3 DNA: TGTGCCAGCTCACCGGACAGGGGACCCACTGAAGCTTTCTTT

J gene: TRBJ1-6
V gene: TRBV20-1
D gene: .
clone size: few
CDR3 protein: CSARDLGNSPLHF
CDR3 DNA: TGCAGTGCTAGAGATCTCGGGAATTCACCCCTCCACTTT

J gene: TRBJ1-5
V gene: TRBV7-9
D gene: .
clone size: .
CDR3 protein: CASSLGFGRDQPQHF
CDR3 DNA: TGTGCCAGCAGCTTAGGGTTTGGCAGGGATCAGCCCCAGCATTTT

J gene: TRBJ2-1
V gene: TRBV12-3/TRBV12-4
D gene: .
clone size: few
CDR3 protein: CASSQSRGAGNEQFF
CDR3 DNA: TGTGCCAGCAGCCAATCCCGGGGGGCGGGGAATGAGCAGTTCTTC

J gene: TRBJ2-1
V gene: TRBV7-2
D gene: .
clone size: many
CDR3 protein: CASSRAGSYNEQFF
CDR3 DNA: TGTGCCAGCAGCCGCGCGGGGTCTTACAATGAGCAGTTCTTC

J gene: TRBJ1-5
V gene: TRBV7-5
D gene: .
clone size: .
CDR3 protein: CISVPELGRHSNQPQHF
CDR3 DNA: .

J gene: TRBJ1-2
V gene: TRBV20-1
D gene: .
clone size: medium-sized
CDR3 protein: CSSDNYGYTF
CDR3 DNA: TGCAGTTCGGACAACTATGGCTACACCTTC

J gene: TRBJ2-2
V gene: TRBV12-3/TRBV12-4
D gene: TRBD1
clone size: few
CDR3 protein: CASSFGTGPAGELFF
CDR3 DNA: TGTGCCAGCAGTTTTGGGACAGGGCCGGCCGGGGAGCTGTTTTTT

J gene: TRBJ1-3
V gene: TRBV27
D gene: TRBD1
clone size: medium-sized
CDR3 protein: CASSLDRGSGNTIYF
CDR3 DNA: TGTGCCAGCAGTTTAGACAGGGGCTCTGGAAACACCATATATTTT